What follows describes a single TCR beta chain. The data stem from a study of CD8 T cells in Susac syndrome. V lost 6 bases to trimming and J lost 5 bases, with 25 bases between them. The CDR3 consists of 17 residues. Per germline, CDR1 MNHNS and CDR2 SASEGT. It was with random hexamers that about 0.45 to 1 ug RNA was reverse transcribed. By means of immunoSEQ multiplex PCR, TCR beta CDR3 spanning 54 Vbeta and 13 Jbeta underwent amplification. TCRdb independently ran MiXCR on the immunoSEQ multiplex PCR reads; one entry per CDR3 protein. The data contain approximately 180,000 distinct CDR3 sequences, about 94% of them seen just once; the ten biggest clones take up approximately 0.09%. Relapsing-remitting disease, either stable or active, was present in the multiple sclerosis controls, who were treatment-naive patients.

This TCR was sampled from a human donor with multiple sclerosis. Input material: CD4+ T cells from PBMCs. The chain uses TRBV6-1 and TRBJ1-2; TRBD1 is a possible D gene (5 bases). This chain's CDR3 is CASSTTDTGVLRYGYTF. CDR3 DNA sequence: TGTGCCAGCAGCACGACAGACACCGGGGTTTTGCGGTATGGCTACACCTTC.